The 13 T cell receptor beta chains below all came from one sample that was sequenced in a study of T cell responses to AZD1222 COVID-19 vaccine. This table comes from immunoSEQ multiplex PCR, and its TCRdb copy is limited to in-frame clones, with some not included. This table has 120,000 or so clones, approximately 85% appearing once. Sequences were derived from peripheral blood, sampled on day 0 of AZD1222 vaccination. Receptors were obtained from an adult in good health.

The CDR3 here is CASSQGGGPGSYNEQFF. The CDR3, as DNA: TGTGCCAGCAGCCAAGGGGGAGGGCCCGGCTCCTACAATGAGCAGTTCTTC. The J gene is TRBJ2-1, the V gene TRBV4-2; 7 nucleotides line up with TRBD2. Germline V lookup: CDR1 LGHNA, CDR2 YNFKEQ. V gave up 1 base and J gave up 0 bases; unmatched junction bases: 6. This CDR3 contains 17 residues.

V and J are TRBV18 and TRBJ1-5; TRBD1 might be the D (5 bases). The CDR3 loop spans 15 amino acids. Trimming stripped 5 bases from V and 2 bases from J, with 13 bases between. Germline CDR1 reads KGHSH; CDR2 reads LQKENI. The DNA of the CDR3 is TGTGCCAGCTCAAAAGACAGTGGGGGCAATCAGCCCCAGCATTTT. It encodes CASSKDSGGNQPQHF.

The chain couples TRBV11-3 to TRBJ2-7, with D perhaps TRBD1 (5 bases). The CDR3 has 15 residues. CDR1 and CDR2 (germline): SGHNT, YENEEA. Trimming removed 0 bases from V and 2 bases from J, with 11 bases in between. DNA of the CDR3: TGTGCCAGCAGCTTAGATCCCCAGGGAACCTACGAGCAGTACTTC. This gives the protein CASSLDPQGTYEQYF.

The chain couples TRBV27 to TRBJ2-7; 14 nucleotides match TRBD2. This CDR3 has 16 residues. V trimming: 7 bases; J trimming: 3 bases; junction bases outside the gene matches: 8. Germline loops: CDR1 MNHEY, CDR2 SMNVEV (reference sequence). The CDR3 spells CASTSTSGRAYYEQYF. CDR3 bases: TGTGCCAGCACCTCGACTAGCGGGAGGGCCTACTACGAGCAGTACTTC.

The chain combines TRBV9 with TRBJ1-6; unclear D gene. This CDR3 is 17 amino acids long. V was cut by 2 bases and J by 8 bases, with 20 bases left in between. CDR1 and CDR2 (germline): SGDLS, YYNGEE. CDR3 in amino acids: CASSVGTIWDHDSPLHF. The CDR3 nucleotides are TGTGCCAGCAGCGTTGGAACTATATGGGATCACGATTCACCCCTCCACTTT.

The chain combines TRBV14 with TRBJ1-2; tentative D call: TRBD1 (5 bases). The germline V gene encodes CDR1 SGHDN and CDR2 FVKESK. The germline V and J ends were trimmed by 1 base and 4 bases, with 10 bases remaining between them. CDR3 length equals 14 residues. CDR3 amino acids: CASSQVKGVYGYTF. CDR3 coding DNA: TGTGCCAGCAGCCAAGTTAAAGGGGTCTATGGCTACACCTTC.

The chain carries TRBV14 and TRBJ2-3; D is perhaps TRBD2 (5 bases). The length of the CDR3 is 14 residues. Trimming stripped 1 base from V and 7 bases from J, with 12 bases between. Germline assignment: CDR1 SGHDN and CDR2 FVKESK. CDR3 nucleotide sequence: TGTGCCAGCAGCCAAGCCGGCTCGGGGTATACGCAGTATTTT. Translating gives CASSQAGSGYTQYF. The full variable domain, with the rest looked up from reference TRBV14 and TRBJ2-3, is EAGVTQFPSHSVIEKGQTVTLRCDPISGHDNLYWYRRVMGKEIKFLLHFVKESKQDESGMPNNRFLAERTGGTYSTLKVQPAELEDSGVYFCASSQAGSGYTQYFGPGTRLTVL.

The V call is TRBV24-1, the J call TRBJ2-3, with D maybe TRBD1 (5 bases). Germline lookup yields CDR1 KGHDR and CDR2 SFDVKD. Trimming shortened V by 5 bases and J by 4 bases, and 15 bases separated the two germline ends. CDR3 length: 15 amino acids. CDR3 DNA: TGTGCCACCAGTGTCTCAGGCAGGGCGGCAGATACGCAGTATTTT. It specifies CATSVSGRAADTQYF.

V usage is TRBV11-3 and J usage is TRBJ1-1; D uncertain. Trimming left V 5 bases short and J 3 bases short, with 7 bases between. This CDR3 has 12 residues. CDR1 and CDR2 (germline): SGHNT, YENEEA. The CDR3 DNA follows: TGTGCCAGCAGCCTTAGGGACACTGAAGCTTTCTTT. Residues: CASSLRDTEAFF.

The rearrangement uses TRBV25-1 and TRBJ2-3; possibly TRBD1 for D (5 bases). Deletions cut 2 bases from V and 3 bases from J, with 12 bases between. The CDR3 spans 15 residues. Germline V gene data show CDR1 as MGHDK and CDR2 as SYGVNS. CDR3 sequence: CASSEAAGRTDTQYF. CDR3 in DNA: TGTGCCAGCAGTGAAGCGGCAGGGCGGACAGATACGCAGTATTTT.

The rearrangement joins TRBV6-5 to TRBJ2-1, with D tentatively TRBD2 (6 bases). Germline CDR1 is MNHEY and CDR2 is SVGAGI. The CDR3 has 13 residues. The ends were cut back, 8 bases at V and 7 bases at J, with 15 bases in the middle. The DNA for the CDR3 is TGTGCCAGCGCTCCTCTAGCGCCTAATGAGCAGTTCTTC. As protein: CASAPLAPNEQFF.

This sequence joins TRBV11-2 and TRBJ2-2, with D possibly being TRBD2 (6 bases). This CDR3 has 17 residues. Trimming stripped 0 bases from V and 9 bases from J, with 20 bases between. Germline CDR1 SGHAT, CDR2 FQNNGV. In nucleotides, the CDR3 is TGTGCCAGCAGCTTAGATGTCAGGAGGGCTGGGGCCCGGGAGCTGTTTTTT. Its protein product is CASSLDVRRAGARELFF.

This clone was detected a few times. This chain connects TRBV18 to TRBJ1-1; D call uncertain. Germline V gene data show CDR1 as KGHSH and CDR2 as LQKENI. The CDR3 loop spans 15 amino acids. The germline V and J ends were trimmed by 2 bases and 1 base, with 11 bases remaining between them. The CDR3 protein is CASSPAILTNTEAFF. CDR3 nucleotide sequence: TGTGCCAGCTCACCAGCGATCCTCACGAACACTGAAGCTTTCTTT.